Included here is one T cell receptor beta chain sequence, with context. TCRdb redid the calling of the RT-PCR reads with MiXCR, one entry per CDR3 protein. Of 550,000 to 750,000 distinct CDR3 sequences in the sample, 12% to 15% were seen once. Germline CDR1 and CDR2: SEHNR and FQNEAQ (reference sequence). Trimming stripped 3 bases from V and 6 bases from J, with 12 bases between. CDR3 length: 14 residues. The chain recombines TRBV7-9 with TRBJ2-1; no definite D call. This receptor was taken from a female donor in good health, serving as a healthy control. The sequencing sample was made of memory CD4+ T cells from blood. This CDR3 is CASSFISRVNEQFF. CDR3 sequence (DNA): TGTGCCAGCAGCTTCATAAGTAGAGTCAATGAGCAGTTCTTC.